This TCR beta chain was sequenced for a study of cytomegalovirus exposure and HLA in healthy donors. The donors comprised healthy bone marrow donors. V lost 4 bases to trimming and J lost 6 bases; unmatched junction nucleotides: 1. In germline, CDR1 is SGHDT, CDR2 YYEEEE. The CDR3 has 12 amino acids. Comments on this clone: Its antigen is unidentified.

The PCR ran on 60 Vbeta and 13 Jbeta primers. Some clones are missing from TCRdb's copy, which holds only in-frame ones; the method was immunoSEQ multiplex PCR. The data contain some 100,000 clones, around 80% of them singletons. Whole-study results and caveats: Being productive about 87% or about 30% of the time was typical of most TCR beta V segments in an earlier analysis.

This receptor was taken from a male donor in good health and CMV-seropositive. The chain employs TRBV5-6 and TRBJ2-4; 7 bases fit TRBD1. The sample was PBMCs. The DNA for the CDR3 is TGTGCCAGCAGCCAGGGGGTAAACATTCAGTACTTC. It specifies CASSQGVNIQYF.